A selection of T cell receptor beta chains follows, all from one sample in a study of T cell responses to AZD1222 COVID-19 vaccine. Repertoires were generated with immunoSEQ multiplex PCR, while TCRdb's copy carries only in-frame clones and drops some. Found here are approximately 260,000 clones, 85% to 95% of them singletons; the top ten hold less than 0.65%. Material: peripheral blood, obtained on day 0 of AZD1222 vaccination. Receptor source: an adult in good health. Each CDR3 is given without its conserved first and last residue. The order of the fields is V gene, J gene, CDR3 protein.

TRBV6-5	TRBJ2-7	ASSSGSSYYEQY
TRBV10-3	TRBJ2-3	AISQTSASTDTQY
TRBV4-2	TRBJ2-5	ASSQEGSGGETQY
TRBV4-3	TRBJ1-5	ASSQDFLGPQH
TRBV9	TRBJ2-1	ASSVGGSNNEQF
TRBV5-4	TRBJ2-1	ASSLTNNYNEQF
TRBV1	TRBJ1-1	TSSQSLGVQGTEAF
TRBV6-2/TRBV6-3	TRBJ1-4	ASSYRDEKLF
TRBV15	TRBJ1-3	ATSRDLADFSGNTIY
TRBV15	TRBJ2-7	ATSRPGTSYEQY
TRBV6-2/TRBV6-3	TRBJ2-3	ASSRDRATDTQY
TRBV25-1	TRBJ1-2	ASSEWGLQGGGYT
TRBV10-3	TRBJ1-5	AIRQGTDQPQH
TRBV6-2/TRBV6-3	TRBJ2-3	ASSYGTSGATDTQY
TRBV5-1	TRBJ1-6	ASSLAGLNSPLH
TRBV2	TRBJ2-3	ASSVGGEGTDTQY
TRBV21-1	TRBJ2-5	ASSKHRAVQETQY
TRBV7-9	TRBJ1-4	ASSYRADEKLF
TRBV28	TRBJ2-7	ASNTPGTGFYEQY
TRBV12-3/TRBV12-4	TRBJ2-5	ASSWRETQY
TRBV20-1	TRBJ1-2	SARGIYGYT
TRBV19	TRBJ1-6	ASRRGGGNSPLH
TRBV5-1	TRBJ2-3	ASSPTRGTDTQY
TRBV7-3	TRBJ2-6	ASSRQGSGANVLT
TRBV7-9	TRBJ2-7	ASSPSYEQY
TRBV4-3	TRBJ2-7	ASSQGGSRGIEQY
TRBV7-6	TRBJ1-1	ASSLPGTGGPAEAF
TRBV28	TRBJ2-2	ASSSRNLRSNTGELF
TRBV28	TRBJ1-1	ASSPLAGRVGIMNTEAF
TRBV2	TRBJ2-7	ASSPRTGSYEQY
TRBV2	TRBJ2-7	TTSGGLAGGNSYEQY
TRBV18	TRBJ2-2	ASSPGIRELF
TRBV7-8	TRBJ1-2	ASSPDGGSGYGYT
TRBV27	TRBJ2-3	ASSRGRDTQY
TRBV19	TRBJ2-7	ASSVTGATYEQY
TRBV7-9	TRBJ2-1	ASSPRTINEQF
TRBV20-1	TRBJ1-1	SASRLGGRDTEAF
TRBV28	TRBJ1-2	ASREGMRGYT
TRBV30	TRBJ1-2	AWSRDRRDYGYT
TRBV5-1	TRBJ2-1	ASSSGGNEQF
TRBV7-9	TRBJ2-2	ASSLLQGEAGELF
TRBV2	TRBJ2-7	ASKNDRSDHEQY
TRBV6-5	TRBJ1-5	ATQDRENQPQH
TRBV5-4	TRBJ2-5	ASSPDPSETQY
TRBV2	TRBJ2-7	ASSGRQGAYEQY
TRBV10-3	TRBJ2-7	AIAGGAYEQY
TRBV5-4	TRBJ1-3	ASSLALLGPGSGNTIY
TRBV4-3	TRBJ2-1	ASGYSGSYNEQF
TRBV28	TRBJ1-4	ASSFRSGHQEKLF
TRBV6-5	TRBJ2-7	ASSYSGRGPKQY
TRBV28	TRBJ2-4	ASSLLPGQGAKNIQY
TRBV5-1	TRBJ2-5	ASSRTGMEETQY
TRBV19	TRBJ1-2	ASSPRGGGNYGYT
TRBV2	TRBJ1-5	ASSESPYSNQPQH
TRBV6-5	TRBJ2-7	ASSYGPFSYEQY
TRBV5-4	TRBJ2-1	ASSPATGFDEQF
TRBV28	TRBJ2-1	ASSLLAGGLSYNEQF